This is a list of T cell receptor beta chains from one sample in a study of OX40 agonist ivuxolimab in advanced cancers. TCRdb keeps only in-frame clones here, not all; method: immunoSEQ multiplex PCR. The sample holds approximately 59,000 clones, around four fifths seen once. The sequencing here drew on CD4+ or CD8+ T cells sorted from blood, taken in a trial of the OX40 agonist ivuxolimab. The receptors here all came from an adult with an advanced solid tumor such as melanoma, head and neck, liver or kidney cancer. The CDR3 runs from the conserved cysteine through the conserved F or W. Fields, in order: clone size, J gene, CDR3 length, V gene, D gene, CDR3 DNA, CDR3 protein. A D gene is named only where the DNA matches it firmly. The size entry is marked missing in some rows and otherwise reads once, few, many or a size class.

.,TRBJ2-1,16,TRBV18,TRBD2,TGTGCCAGCTCACCAGCCGCCTTAGCGGGATACAATGAGCAGTTCTTC,CASSPAALAGYNEQFF
.,TRBJ2-5,12,TRBV7-9,.,TGTGCCAGCAGCTCTTCCGATGAGACCCAGTACTTC,CASSSSDETQYF
few,TRBJ2-7,15,TRBV7-9,TRBD1,TGTGCCAGCAGCCGAGAAGAGGGGGCGGCCTACGAGCAGTACTTC,CASSREEGAAYEQYF
.,TRBJ2-5,16,TRBV2,.,TGTGCCAGCAGCGCCTCTACCGGGACCCCAGGGGAGACCCAGTACTTC,CASSASTGTPGETQYF
.,TRBJ1-6,15,TRBV6-4,.,TGTGCCAGCAGTGGGGCACGGGGCTTGAATTCACCCCTCCACTTT,CASSGARGLNSPLHF
.,TRBJ2-4,17,TRBV7-9,TRBD2,TGTGCCAGCAGCTCCACGACTAGCGGGAGCGCCAAAAACATTCAGTACTTC,CASSSTTSGSAKNIQYF
.,TRBJ2-2,12,TRBV6-6,.,TGTGCAAGCAGCCAACACACCGGGGAGCTGTTTTTT,CASSQHTGELFF
.,TRBJ1-1,11,TRBV20-1,.,TGCAGTGCTAGTGCGAACACTGAAGCTTTCTTT,CSASANTEAFF
.,TRBJ1-4,14,TRBV9,.,TGTGCCAGCAGCGTAGCCCCGAAGAATGAAAAACTGTTTTTT,CASSVAPKNEKLFF
.,TRBJ2-2,15,TRBV7-2,.,TGTGCCAGCAGCTTAGAGCTTTGGGACACCGGGGAGCTGTTTTTT,CASSLELWDTGELFF
.,TRBJ2-3,15,TRBV28,TRBD2,TGTGCCAGCAGCTTCAGCGGGAGCATGGGAGATACGCAGTATTTT,CASSFSGSMGDTQYF
.,TRBJ2-2,13,TRBV7-7,.,TGTGCTAGCAGCCCTATTGGCCCCGGGGAGCTGTTTTTT,CASSPIGPGELFF
.,TRBJ2-1,15,TRBV7-3,TRBD2,TGTGCCAGCAGCTTAACGACTAGCGGGACAGGAGAGCAGTTCTTC,CASSLTTSGTGEQFF
.,TRBJ2-1,15,TRBV28,.,TGTGCCAGCAGTTCCCATAGGAGCTCCTACAATGAGCAGTTCTTC,CASSSHRSSYNEQFF
few,TRBJ1-4,14,TRBV30,TRBD1,TGTGCCTCCGGTCCGGGACAGGGTTACGAAAAACTGTTTTTT,CASGPGQGYEKLFF
few,TRBJ2-7,16,TRBV12-5,.,TGTGCTAGTGGTTTGGTAACGTCCAGGGTCTTACTCGAGCAGTACTTC,CASGLVTSRVLLEQYF
.,TRBJ2-7,17,TRBV12-2,.,TGTGCAAGTCGCTTAGCGTTTGACGGGAGAAGCTCCTACGAGCAGTACTTC,CASRLAFDGRSSYEQYF
.,TRBJ2-3,18,TRBV4-2,.,TGTGCCAGCAGCCAAGTAAGCATACGGCGGGCAGGCACAGATACGCAGTATTTT,CASSQVSIRRAGTDTQYF
.,TRBJ2-2,14,TRBV2,.,TGTGCCAGCCAAAGAAGCCAGAACACCGGGGAGCTGTTTTTT,CASQRSQNTGELFF
.,TRBJ2-1,18,TRBV19,.,TGTGCCAGTAGTGTCCAGCTAGCGAGCACGAGCGACTACAATGAGCAGTTCTTC,CASSVQLASTSDYNEQFF
.,TRBJ1-6,12,TRBV27,.,TGTGCCAGCAGTTTACCCTATTCACCCCTCCACTTT,CASSLPYSPLHF
.,TRBJ2-7,13,TRBV5-6,.,TGTGCCAGCAGCCCCACCACCCTCTACGAGCAGTACTTC,CASSPTTLYEQYF
.,TRBJ1-4,16,TRBV11-3,TRBD1,TGTGCCAGCAGCTTAGATCCGGGACAGGGACTTGAAAAACTGTTTTTT,CASSLDPGQGLEKLFF
.,TRBJ1-2,14,TRBV19,TRBD1,TGTGCCAGTAGCCCCTCCGACAGGGGGTACGGCTACACCTTC,CASSPSDRGYGYTF
.,TRBJ2-7,13,TRBV18,TRBD2,TGTGCCAGCTCACCCGGGACTACATACGAGCAGTACTTC,CASSPGTTYEQYF
.,TRBJ1-5,15,TRBV10-3,TRBD1,TGTGCCATCAGTGAAACCCAGGGGGCTCGCCAGCCCCAGCATTTT,CAISETQGARQPQHF
few,TRBJ1-4,16,TRBV19,.,TGTGCCAGTAGTATCTTTGGGGGGACAACTAATGAAAAACTGTTTTTT,CASSIFGGTTNEKLFF
.,TRBJ2-3,14,TRBV28,.,TGTGCCAGCAGTTTCCTGGCCGGAACAGATACGCAGTATTTT,CASSFLAGTDTQYF
.,TRBJ2-1,14,TRBV5-1,.,TGCGCCAGCAGGTACGCGGGGCCGTACAATGAGCAGTTCTTC,CASRYAGPYNEQFF
few,TRBJ1-6,15,TRBV18,.,TGTGCCAGCTCACCGGGTCCTGGGGATAATTCACCCCTCCACTTT,CASSPGPGDNSPLHF
.,TRBJ2-7,15,TRBV11-3,TRBD2,TGTGCCAGCAGCTTAGGCCATAGCGGGAGGGGGGAGCAGTACTTC,CASSLGHSGRGEQYF
.,TRBJ2-7,14,TRBV4-1,TRBD2,TGCGCCAGCAGCCAACACACTAGCGGCTACGAGCAGTACTTC,CASSQHTSGYEQYF
.,TRBJ2-1,14,TRBV7-6,TRBD2,TGTGCCAGCAGCTTTATAGCGGGAGGTATTGAGCAGTTCTTC,CASSFIAGGIEQFF
.,TRBJ2-2,12,TRBV15,.,TGTGCCACCCCAGGGGTTACCGGGGAGCTGTTTTTT,CATPGVTGELFF
once,TRBJ2-2,16,TRBV18,TRBD2,TGTGCCAGCTCACCTAGCGGGAGGGCCAGCACCGGGGAGCTGTTTTTT,CASSPSGRASTGELFF
.,TRBJ2-1,16,TRBV28,TRBD2,TGTGCCAGCAGTTTCTTGACTAGCAGGGCCCACAATGAGCAGTTCTTC,CASSFLTSRAHNEQFF
.,TRBJ1-3,15,TRBV30,.,TGTGCCTGGAGTGTTAGGGCAGGAATTGGAAACACCATATATTTT,CAWSVRAGIGNTIYF
.,TRBJ2-7,11,TRBV6-6,.,TGTGCCAGCAGTACCTCCTACGAGCAGTACTTC,CASSTSYEQYF
few,TRBJ2-1,21,TRBV4-3,TRBD2,TGCGCCAGCAGCCAAGATTTCGAGGCTAGCGGGAGTGGTTGGTCCTACAATGAGCAGTTCTTC,CASSQDFEASGSGWSYNEQFF
.,TRBJ2-3,17,TRBV7-6,TRBD2,TGTGCCAGCAGCAATCTAGCGGGAGGCTGGGGGTCGGATACGCAGTATTTT,CASSNLAGGWGSDTQYF
.,TRBJ2-1,11,TRBV10-3,.,TGTGCCATCAGTGACAGTAATGAGCAGTTCTTC,CAISDSNEQFF
few,TRBJ2-7,19,TRBV21-1,.,TGTGCCAGCAGCAAAAGGGGATTGGTGTTTCGACAGGGCGAGTACGAGCAGTACTTC,CASSKRGLVFRQGEYEQYF
.,TRBJ2-2,15,TRBV5-1,.,TGCGCCAGCAGCGGGTTAACCGGAAACACCGGGGAGCTGTTTTTT,CASSGLTGNTGELFF
.,TRBJ1-4,18,TRBV4-1,.,TGCGCCAGCAGCCAAGTTCCGGGGCCCTTCACAACTAATGAAAAACTGTTTTTT,CASSQVPGPFTTNEKLFF
.,TRBJ1-4,15,TRBV6-5,.,TGTGCCAGCAGCCTCGGGCGGATCCACGATGAAAAACTGTTTTTT,CASSLGRIHDEKLFF
once,TRBJ2-3,14,TRBV7-2,.,TGTGCCAGCAGTCAAAGACGCTTCCCAGATACGCAGTATTTT,CASSQRRFPDTQYF
.,TRBJ2-1,14,TRBV7-6,.,TGTGCCAGCAGCTTAGGTCAACTAGCTTATGAGCAGTTCTTC,CASSLGQLAYEQFF
.,TRBJ2-5,10,TRBV18,.,TGTGCCAGCCTTGGGGAGACCCAGTACTTC,CASLGETQYF
.,TRBJ1-1,14,TRBV19,.,TGTGCCAGTAGTATAGGGGAGCTGAACACTGAAGCTTTCTTT,CASSIGELNTEAFF
few,TRBJ2-6,13,TRBV27,.,TGTGCCAGCAGCCTGGGGGGGGCCAACGTCCTGACTTTC,CASSLGGANVLTF
.,TRBJ1-4,13,TRBV2,.,TGTGCCAGCAGCCCCGACTTTGATGAAAAACTGTTTTTT,CASSPDFDEKLFF
.,TRBJ1-1,15,TRBV5-1,TRBD1,TGCGCCAGCTTTTCTCAACAGGGGGCCGACACTGAAGCTTTCTTT,CASFSQQGADTEAFF
few,TRBJ2-3,12,TRBV5-1,TRBD2,TGCGCCAGCAGCGGAAGCGGGAGTCCTTCGTATTTT,CASSGSGSPSYF